This T cell receptor (beta chain) was recovered during a study of blood T cell repertoires in COVID-19. Study information: COVID-19 samples, acute and convalescent, were from the United States, Italy and Spain.

The authors' processing: Amplified reference gene primers provided the basis for estimating nucleated cell counts. Generated by immunoSEQ multiplex PCR, the TCRdb table keeps only in-frame clones and is missing some. D and trimming were read from the DNA, whereas the V and J calls and clone size are those reported in that table. The sample has tens of thousands of clones, approximately 86% seen once. The sample was peripheral blood. The clonotype comes from a man aged 55 to 70 with acute or convalescent COVID-19.

CDR3 protein: CASSLDRQVGTQYF. The CDR3 DNA reads TGCGCCAGCAGCTTGGACAGACAAGTCGGGACCCAGTACTTC. The chain couples TRBV5-1 to TRBJ2-5, with D unclear. Germline V CDR1 and CDR2: SGHRS, YFSETQ. The CDR3 covers 14 residues. The V end lost 0 bases, the J end lost 7 bases, and 13 bases lay between the germline ends.